This T cell receptor (beta chain) was profiled in a study of monozygotic twins with cystic fibrosis (dated by TCRdb to the early 2020s). Some background on the complete study: Barcoded libraries were made from roughly 2.7 micrograms of fragmented DNA using approximately 15 PCR cycles. Data for three of the twin pairs had been reported previously in another context. On the day blood was drawn, the twins' weight-for-height and FEVPerc (FEV1 disease centile) were ranked against those of the approximately 1,000 cohort participants. Ten female and six male twin pairs, aged roughly 2.0 to 40 years (median about 9.4 years) and mostly children and adolescents, were included in the cohort. TCR beta repertoires were compared within and between 16 monozygotic twin pairs with cystic fibrosis so that genetic influence on V and J gene usage could be assessed.

Regarding this clone: Its antigen remains undetermined. Base qualities are not at hand, and no much larger clone is one base apart.

The study at large found these results: Simpson clonality was found to be generally low (median around 0.01), suggesting a naive-dominated repertoire, although higher clonality was observed in the most severely affected patients. Only a small cohort was studied, and no association of shared CDR3 numbers with age, concordance or disease severity was found. Sharing of nucleotide-identical clonotypes was significantly greater within monozygotic CF twin pairs than between unrelated CF individuals (P = 0.000026, Mann-Whitney). In 13 of 16 pairs, V gene usage most closely resembled the co-twin's, and the same held for J usage in 8 of 16 pairs, a pattern suggesting genetic constraints.

Following the manufacturer's instructions, TCR beta CDR3 regions were amplified by multiplex PCR with the immunoSEQ immune profiling system. An Illumina NextSeq system was used to carry out the sequencing. Regarding the original processing steps: Sequence data were processed on the immunoSEQ Analyzer platform, and clonality was computed as the square root of Simpson's index of productive rearrangements. Similarity in V and J usage was quantified by Jensen-Shannon distance, and CDR3 generation probabilities were calculated with OLGA. The immuneACCESS database (August 2020) and VDJdb (December 2020) were searched for shared CDR3 sequences. The clones in this table, taken by TCRdb from immuneACCESS, are in-frame only. Not every clone is retained; where verified, under half of the shortfall comes from an unresolved V gene, and the cause of the rest is unknown. V, J and clone size are those of that table, while D and trimming were read from the DNA. This sample is represented by 30,000 or so clones; 92% of them were singletons. Roughly 1% of the sample is held by the ten biggest clonotypes.

Including the terminal cysteine and phenylalanine, the CDR3 comprises 16 residues. Only CDR3 DNA remains: 48 bases, in frame from the first base. Reading the germline V gene gives CDR1 SGDLS and CDR2 YYNGEE. The trim is 5 bases for V and 0 bases for J, with a gap of 18 bases between the germline ends. The twin pairs came from the European Cystic Fibrosis Twin and Sibling Study Cohort, which recruited patients from 150 to 200 CF clinics across 14 European countries. Zygosity and CFTR genotype were confirmed in-house, and zygosity was tested by multiplex PCR of nine short tandem repeat loci. Peripheral blood was taken from each twin, and clinical parameters were recorded on the day of blood sampling. Phenol/chloroform extraction was used to isolate genomic DNA from peripheral blood cells, and the DNA was then kept in TE buffer at 4 degrees C.

The chain couples TRBV9 to TRBJ2-7, with TRBD2 tentatively as D gene (7 bases match). The sequenced sample was blood. This sequence originates from a girl aged 2-15 years with cystic fibrosis. For the CDR3, the sequence is CASSAGRTEPSYEQYF. The DNA sequence is TGTGCCAGCAGTGCCGGGAGGACAGAGCCCTCCTACGAGCAGTACTTC. With the portions outside the CDR3 filled from the reference TRBV9 and TRBJ2-7 genes, the complete variable region becomes DSGVTQTPKHLITATGQRVTLRCSPRSGDLSVYWYQQSLDQGLQFLIQYYNGEERAKGNILERFSAQQFPDLHSELNLSSLELGDSALYFCASSAGRTEPSYEQYFGPGTRLTVT.